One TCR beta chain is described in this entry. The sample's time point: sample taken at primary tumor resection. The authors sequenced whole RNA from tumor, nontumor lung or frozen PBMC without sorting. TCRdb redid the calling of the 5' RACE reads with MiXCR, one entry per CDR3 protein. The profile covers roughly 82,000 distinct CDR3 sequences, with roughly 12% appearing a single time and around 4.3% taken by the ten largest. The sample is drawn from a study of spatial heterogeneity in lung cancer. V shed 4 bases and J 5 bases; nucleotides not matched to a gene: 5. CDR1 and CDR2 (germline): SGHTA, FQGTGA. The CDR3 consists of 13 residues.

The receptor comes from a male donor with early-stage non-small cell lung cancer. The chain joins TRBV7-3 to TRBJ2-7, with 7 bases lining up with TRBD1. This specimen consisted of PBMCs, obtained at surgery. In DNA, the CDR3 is TGTGCCAGCAGCTCCGACAGGGACCACGAGCAGTACTTC. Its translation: CASSSDRDHEQYF.